A single sample is the source of the 16 T cell receptor beta chains below, sequenced in a study of blood T cell repertoires in COVID-19. Assay: immunoSEQ multiplex PCR; the TCRdb copy retains only in-frame clones and omits some. The repertoire consists of 300,000 to 400,000 clones, with roughly 90% occurring once and the leading ten covering 2.5% to 3.5%. Source material: peripheral blood. The receptors originated from a woman aged 25 to 39 with COVID-19, enrolled during active disease.

The chain has TRBV7-9 and TRBJ2-7; possible D gene TRBD2, 6 bases. Germline V gene sequence: CDR1 SEHNR, CDR2 FQNEAQ (reference sequence). This CDR3 has 13 amino acids. The V and J ends lost 1 base and 5 bases respectively, with 9 bases between them. This CDR3 is CASSLVAGNEQYF. CDR3 DNA: TGTGCCAGCAGCTTAGTCGCGGGAAACGAGCAGTACTTC.

The V and J genes are TRBV3-1 (or the pseudogene TRBV3-2) and TRBJ1-6; 9 bases line up with TRBD1. This CDR3 is built from 19 residues. CDR1 is LGHDT, CDR2 YNNKEL, per germline (reference sequence). Losses at the gene ends were 3 bases for V and 0 bases for J; bases not matched to a gene: 9. The CDR3 bases are TGTGCCAGCAGCCAGGGGGGGGACAGGGCGAGCTCCTATAATTCACCCCTCCACTTT. Amino acids: CASSQGGDRASSYNSPLHF.

The CDR3 sequence is CASWLGGSQPQHF. Here the CDR3 DNA reads TGTGCCAGCTGGTTAGGGGGAAGCCAGCCCCAGCATTTT. The gene calls are TRBV27 and TRBJ1-5; D is possibly TRBD1 (6 bases). The CDR3 is made up of 13 amino acids. CDR1 and CDR2 (germline): MNHEY, SMNVEV (reference sequence). V was trimmed by 8 bases and J by 7 bases, leaving 15 bases between them.

This CDR3 reads CASTPGQGAKEQYF. The CDR3 DNA reads as TGTGCCAGCACCCCGGGACAGGGGGCTAAAGAGCAGTACTTC. V and J are TRBV6-5 and TRBJ2-7; TRBD1 matches 12 bases. In germline, CDR1 is MNHEY, CDR2 SVGAGI. CDR3 size: 14 residues. J lost 7 bases, V lost 7 bases, and 8 bases had no gene match.

The chain joins TRBV7-9 to TRBJ1-2; D is unresolved. Germline-derived CDR1 and CDR2 are SEHNR and FQNEAQ (reference sequence). This CDR3 comprises 13 residues. V was pared by 5 bases and J by 1 base, with 8 bases between. The CDR3 DNA reads as TGTGCCAGCAGCCGAGACATTAACTATGGCTACACCTTC. It encodes CASSRDINYGYTF.

The rearrangement joins TRBV5-6 to TRBJ1-2, with 9 bases matching TRBD1. Unmatched junction bases numbered 9, after V lost 4 bases and J lost 5 bases. This CDR3 contains 15 residues. From germline, CDR1 is SGHDT and CDR2 YYEEEE. DNA of the CDR3: TGTGCCAGCAGCCCTCCGGGACAGGGCCTTTATGGCTACACCTTC. Amino acid sequence: CASSPPGQGLYGYTF.

Here the CDR3 reads CASSIDSTGTITEAFF. CDR3 nucleotide sequence: TGTGCCAGTAGTATAGATTCAACCGGGACAATCACTGAAGCTTTCTTT. The chain uses TRBV19 and TRBJ1-1; D perhaps matches TRBD1 (6 bases). The ends were cut back, 0 bases at V and 4 bases at J, with 15 bases in the middle. The CDR3 extends over 16 amino acids. CDR1 and CDR2 (germline): LNHDA, SQIVND (reference sequence).

The chain has TRBV6-2 or TRBV6-3 and TRBJ1-5; D might be TRBD1 (6 bases). Germline V gene lookup returns CDR1 MNHEY and CDR2 SVGEGT. The CDR3 runs 19 residues. Trimming left V 4 bases short and J 2 bases short, with 24 bases between. The CDR3 reads CASSSQGPSVGDGNQPQHF. The CDR3 DNA reads as TGTGCCAGCAGTTCACAGGGTCCTTCCGTAGGGGACGGCAATCAGCCCCAGCATTTT.

CDR3 bases: TGTGCCAGCAGCCAGATAACTAGCGGGGACTTCGAGCAGTACTTC. Translating it yields CASSQITSGDFEQYF. The chain joins TRBV7-9 to TRBJ2-7, with 10 bases that match TRBD2. The J segment lost 6 bases and the V segment lost 5 bases, leaving 10 bases of the junction unmatched. CDR3 length: 15 residues. Germline CDR1 and CDR2: SEHNR and FQNEAQ (reference sequence).

The V and J genes are TRBV7-9 and TRBJ2-1; TRBD2 agrees at 7 bases. Per germline, CDR1 SEHNR and CDR2 FQNEAQ (reference sequence). Unmatched junction bases numbered 6, after V lost 2 bases and J lost 5 bases. The CDR3 is 15 amino acids. The CDR3: CASSLYRRENNEQFF. The CDR3 nucleotides read TGTGCCAGCAGCTTATACAGGCGGGAGAACAATGAGCAGTTCTTC.

This clone appeared a single time. This CDR3 is CASTEARGVNTEAFF. The DNA of the CDR3 is TGTGCCAGCACTGAGGCTCGGGGTGTAAACACTGAAGCTTTCTTT. The chain has TRBV28 and TRBJ1-1; unclear D gene. The V and J ends lost 7 bases and 2 bases respectively, with 17 bases between them. This CDR3 spans 15 amino acids. Germline lookup yields CDR1 MDHEN and CDR2 SYDVKM.

The chain recombines TRBV7-9 with TRBJ2-3; D perhaps matches TRBD1 (5 bases). Trimming stripped 7 bases from V and 5 bases from J, with 19 bases between. The CDR3 is 15 amino acids. Germline CDR1 reads SEHNR; CDR2 reads FQNEAQ (reference sequence). The CDR3 region is CASITAGAPGDTQYF. CDR3 nucleotide sequence: TGTGCCAGCATCACGGCTGGGGCGCCGGGAGATACGCAGTATTTT.

This clone occurred a few times. The gene calls are TRBV29-1 and TRBJ1-1, with a weak D call TRBD1 (6 bases). The CDR3 loop spans 13 amino acids. Trimming left V 5 bases short and J 3 bases short, with 13 bases between. The germline V gene has CDR1 SQVTM and CDR2 ANQGSEA. The CDR3 DNA follows: TGCAGCGTTCAATCGGGGGGCGACACTGAAGCTTTCTTT. The encoded protein is CSVQSGGDTEAFF.

The gene calls are TRBV11-2 and TRBJ1-2; 7 bases agree with TRBD1. The CDR3 consists of 16 residues. Germline CDR1 and CDR2: SGHAT and FQNNGV. Germline trimming cut 5 bases from V and 5 bases from J; bases unmatched to any gene: 14. The CDR3 loop reads CASSVTQGTPEYGYTF. CDR3 bases: TGTGCCAGCAGCGTGACACAGGGGACGCCCGAATATGGCTACACCTTC.

The chain joins TRBV6-1 to TRBJ1-5; the D is unclear. With 2 bases removed from V and 4 bases from J, the gap between germline ends came to 9 bases. The V gene's germline CDR1 is MNHNS and CDR2 SASEGT. The CDR3 consists of 14 residues. As DNA, the CDR3 is TGTGCCAGCAGTGAAAGGCGGGGAAATCAGCCCCAGCATTTT. Protein: CASSERRGNQPQHF.

This chain uses TRBV28 with TRBJ2-7, with a tentative D call TRBD1 (6 bases). Trimming removed 6 bases at V and 0 bases at J, with 9 bases between. CDR1 and CDR2 from the germline V gene are MDHEN and SYDVKM. The CDR3 covers 13 residues. This CDR3 reads CASRTGHSYEQYF. The CDR3 DNA reads as TGTGCCAGCAGGACGGGACACTCCTACGAGCAGTACTTC. The variable domain in full, with the rest retrieved from reference TRBV28 and TRBJ2-7, is DVKVTQSSRYLVKRTGEKVFLECVQDMDHENMFWYRQDPGLGLRLIYFSYDVKMKEKGDIPEGYSVSREKKERFSLILESASTNQTSMYLCASRTGHSYEQYFGPGTRLTVT.